This paragraph covers one T cell receptor beta chain sequence. Its antigen is unknown. This sample stems from a study of vaccination effects on CD4 cells after COVID-19. Isolating CD4+ T cells followed about 11 days of culture. Each person got two doses of an mRNA SARS-CoV-2 vaccine, BNT162b2 or mRNA-1273. Recipients of the vaccine had no prior SARS-CoV-2 infection and negative nucleocapsid antibodies. Study results and caveats: Convalescent patients in the study were few, and early post-infection timepoints were absent.

The assay was immunoSEQ multiplex PCR, and TCRdb's table has in-frame clones only and misses some. There are 65,000 to 90,000 clones in the sample; around 67% occur only once, and approximately 2.2% lies in the top ten. Trimming shortened V by 0 bases and J by 2 bases, and 5 bases separated the two germline ends. The CDR3 has 14 amino acids. The germline CDR1 and CDR2 sequences are LNHDA and SQIVND (reference sequence). The sequences come from CD4+ T cells from PBMCs cultured without peptide, collected after COVID-19 vaccination. The TCR sequence derives from a human donor who received a COVID-19 vaccine. The genes are TRBV19 and TRBJ1-3; D gene uncertain. The CDR3 region is CASSIERAGNTIYF. DNA of the CDR3: TGTGCCAGTAGTATAGAACGAGCTGGAAACACCATATATTTT.